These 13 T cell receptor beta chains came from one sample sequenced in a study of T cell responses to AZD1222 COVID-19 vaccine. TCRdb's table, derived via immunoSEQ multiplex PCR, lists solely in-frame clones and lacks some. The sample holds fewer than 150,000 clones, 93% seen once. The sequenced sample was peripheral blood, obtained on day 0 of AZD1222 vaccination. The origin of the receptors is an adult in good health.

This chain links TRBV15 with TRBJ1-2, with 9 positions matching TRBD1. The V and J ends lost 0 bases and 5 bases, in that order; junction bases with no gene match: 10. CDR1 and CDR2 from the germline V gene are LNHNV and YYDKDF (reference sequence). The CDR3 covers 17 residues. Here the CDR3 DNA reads TGTGCCACCAGCAGAGAATACGTGGACAGGGGAGGATATGGCTACACCTTC. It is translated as CATSREYVDRGGYGYTF.

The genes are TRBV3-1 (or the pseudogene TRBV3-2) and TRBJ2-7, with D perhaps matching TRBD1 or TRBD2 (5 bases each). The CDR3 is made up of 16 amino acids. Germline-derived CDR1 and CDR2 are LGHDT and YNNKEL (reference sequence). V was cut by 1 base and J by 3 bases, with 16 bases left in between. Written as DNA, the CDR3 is TGTGCCAGCAGCCAAGGGGCCGGGGCCTTAATCTACGAGCAGTACTTC. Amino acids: CASSQGAGALIYEQYF.

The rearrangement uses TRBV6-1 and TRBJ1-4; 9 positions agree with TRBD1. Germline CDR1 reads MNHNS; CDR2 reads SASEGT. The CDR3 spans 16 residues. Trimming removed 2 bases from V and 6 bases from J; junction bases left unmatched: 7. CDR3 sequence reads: CASSELAGQGDEKLFF. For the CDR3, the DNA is TGTGCCAGCAGTGAATTGGCGGGACAGGGAGATGAAAAACTGTTTTTT.

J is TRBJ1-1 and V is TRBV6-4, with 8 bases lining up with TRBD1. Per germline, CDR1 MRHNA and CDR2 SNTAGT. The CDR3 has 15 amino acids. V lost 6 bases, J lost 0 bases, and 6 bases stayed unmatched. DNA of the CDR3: TGTGCCAGCAGCCCGACAGGGGCCATGAACACTGAAGCTTTCTTT. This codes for CASSPTGAMNTEAFF.

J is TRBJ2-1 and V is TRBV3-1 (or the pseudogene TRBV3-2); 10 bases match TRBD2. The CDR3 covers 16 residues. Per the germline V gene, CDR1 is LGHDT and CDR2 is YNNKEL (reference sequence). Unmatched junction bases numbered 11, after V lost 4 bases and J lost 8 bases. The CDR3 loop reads CASSPFRSGGADEQFF. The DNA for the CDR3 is TGTGCCAGCAGCCCCTTTCGAAGCGGGGGGGCCGATGAGCAGTTCTTC.

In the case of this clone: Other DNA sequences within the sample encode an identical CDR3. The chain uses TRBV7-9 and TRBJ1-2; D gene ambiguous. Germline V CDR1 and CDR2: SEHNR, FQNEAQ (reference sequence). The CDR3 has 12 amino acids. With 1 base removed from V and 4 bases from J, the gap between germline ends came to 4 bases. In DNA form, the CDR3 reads TGTGCCAGCAGCTTAGGATTCTATGGCTACACCTTC. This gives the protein CASSLGFYGYTF.

CDR3 amino acids: CASSQDRQESYEQYF. In DNA, the CDR3 is TGCGCCAGCAGCCAAGACCGACAGGAAAGCTACGAGCAGTACTTC. The genes are TRBV4-1 and TRBJ2-7; weak D call: TRBD1 (6 bases). Germline V gene sequence: CDR1 MGHRA, CDR2 YSYEKL. Trimming pared 0 bases from V and 3 bases from J, leaving 12 bases between. The CDR3 extends over 15 amino acids.

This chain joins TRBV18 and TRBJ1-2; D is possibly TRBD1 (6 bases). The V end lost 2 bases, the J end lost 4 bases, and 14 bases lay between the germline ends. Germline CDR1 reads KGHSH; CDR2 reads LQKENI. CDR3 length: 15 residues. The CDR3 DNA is TGTGCCAGCTCACCAACAGGGATGGCCGGCTATGGCTACACCTTC. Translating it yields CASSPTGMAGYGYTF.

CDR3 bases: TGTGCCAGCAGTTTAAATCCGGGGCCCCAGCATTTT. Protein sequence: CASSLNPGPQHF. The chain recombines TRBV12-3 or TRBV12-4 with TRBJ1-5, with D uncertain. CDR3 size: 12 residues. Trimming removed 2 bases at V and 9 bases at J, with 8 bases between.

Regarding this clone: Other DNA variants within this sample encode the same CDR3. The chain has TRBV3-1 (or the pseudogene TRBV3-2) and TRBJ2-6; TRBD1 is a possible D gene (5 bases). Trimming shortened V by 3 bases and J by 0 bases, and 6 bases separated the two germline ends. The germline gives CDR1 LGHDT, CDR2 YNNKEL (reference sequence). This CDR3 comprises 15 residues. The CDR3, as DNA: TGTGCCAGCAGCCAGGACAACTCTGGGGCCAACGTCCTGACTTTC. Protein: CASSQDNSGANVLTF.

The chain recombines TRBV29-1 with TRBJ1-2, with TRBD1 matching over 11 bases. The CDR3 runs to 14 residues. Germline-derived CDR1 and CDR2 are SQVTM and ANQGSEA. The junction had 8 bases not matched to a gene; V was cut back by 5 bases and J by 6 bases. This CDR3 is CSVRWTGGIHGYTF. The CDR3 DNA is TGCAGCGTTCGATGGACAGGGGGCATCCATGGCTACACCTTC.

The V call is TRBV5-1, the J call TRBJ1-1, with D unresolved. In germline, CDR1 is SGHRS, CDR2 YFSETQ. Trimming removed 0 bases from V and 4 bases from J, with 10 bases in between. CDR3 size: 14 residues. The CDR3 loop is CASSLALGPTEAFF. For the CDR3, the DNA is TGCGCCAGCAGCTTGGCCCTTGGGCCCACTGAAGCTTTCTTT.

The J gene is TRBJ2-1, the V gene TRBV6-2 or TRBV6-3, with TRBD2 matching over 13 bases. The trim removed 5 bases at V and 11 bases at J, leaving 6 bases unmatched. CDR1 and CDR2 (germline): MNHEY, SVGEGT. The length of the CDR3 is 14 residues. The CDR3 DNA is TGTGCCAGCAGTCCCACTAGCGGGGGGGCCAAGCAGTTCTTC. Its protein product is CASSPTSGGAKQFF.